This T cell receptor beta chain was obtained from a study of blood T cell repertoires in COVID-19. Looking at the study overall: Acute and convalescent COVID-19 specimens originated in the United States, Italy and Spain. From T cells, B-cell-depleted T cells, or PBMCs came the material, which was cDNA or gDNA.

Recovery meant two consecutive negative NP/OP PCR tests, professional clearance, or resolved symptoms. As handled by the study authors: Estimation of nucleated cell counts was performed using reference gene primer amplification. Sequencing used immunoSEQ multiplex PCR; TCRdb keeps in-frame clones, though not all of them. The DNA gave D and trimming, while V, J and clone size come from that table. This table has about 310,000 clones, 80% to 90% appearing once. The sequence was obtained from a man under 40 who had recovered from COVID-19. Sequencing was performed on PBMCs or T cells enriched from blood (not recorded which).

The CDR3 loop is CASSLGAGGYGYTF. The DNA of the CDR3 is TGTGCCAGCAGCTTAGGGGCAGGGGGCTATGGCTACACCTTC. The genes are TRBV7-2 and TRBJ1-2, with 7 bases identical to TRBD1. CDR1 is SGHTA and CDR2 is FQGNSA in the germline V gene. The CDR3 covers 14 residues. The V and J ends lost 1 base and 4 bases, in that order; junction bases with no gene match: 3.